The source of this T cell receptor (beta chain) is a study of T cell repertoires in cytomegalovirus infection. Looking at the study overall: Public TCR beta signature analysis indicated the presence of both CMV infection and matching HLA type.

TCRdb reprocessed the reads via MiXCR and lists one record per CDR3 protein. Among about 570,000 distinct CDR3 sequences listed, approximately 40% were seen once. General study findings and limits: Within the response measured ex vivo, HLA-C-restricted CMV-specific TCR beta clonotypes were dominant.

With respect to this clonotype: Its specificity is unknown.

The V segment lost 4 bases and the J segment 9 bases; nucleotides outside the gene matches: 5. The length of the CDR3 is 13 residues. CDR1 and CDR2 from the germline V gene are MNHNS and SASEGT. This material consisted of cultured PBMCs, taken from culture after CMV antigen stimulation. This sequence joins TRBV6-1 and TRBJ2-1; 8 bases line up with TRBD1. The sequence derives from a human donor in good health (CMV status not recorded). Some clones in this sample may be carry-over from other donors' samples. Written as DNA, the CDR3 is TGTGCCAGCAGTGGGACAGGGTATGGTGAGCAGTTCTTC. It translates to CASSGTGYGEQFF.